This T cell receptor beta chain came from a study of shared T cell receptors in the human thymus. Germline loops: CDR1 SNHLY, CDR2 FYNNEI. The CDR3 covers 15 residues. V lost 2 bases, J lost 2 bases, and 12 bases lay in between. Clones were sequenced by immunoSEQ multiplex PCR, and TCRdb holds only the in-frame ones, with some missing. Of about 710,000 clones in the sample, around 87% are singletons; the top ten hold 0.0094%. These data also formed part of another study, on human thymus T cells. From that second work: Repertoires sampled from thymus and blood appeared biased in V and J gene usage.

The sequence came from a boy under three years old with a congenital heart defect. This chain connects TRBV2 to TRBJ2-5, with TRBD2 as a possible D gene (7 bases). Sequenced input: thymocytes. In DNA, the CDR3 is TGTGCCAGCAGTGAAAGGGGGGGGATACAAGAGACCCAGTACTTC. This sequence encodes CASSERGGIQETQYF.